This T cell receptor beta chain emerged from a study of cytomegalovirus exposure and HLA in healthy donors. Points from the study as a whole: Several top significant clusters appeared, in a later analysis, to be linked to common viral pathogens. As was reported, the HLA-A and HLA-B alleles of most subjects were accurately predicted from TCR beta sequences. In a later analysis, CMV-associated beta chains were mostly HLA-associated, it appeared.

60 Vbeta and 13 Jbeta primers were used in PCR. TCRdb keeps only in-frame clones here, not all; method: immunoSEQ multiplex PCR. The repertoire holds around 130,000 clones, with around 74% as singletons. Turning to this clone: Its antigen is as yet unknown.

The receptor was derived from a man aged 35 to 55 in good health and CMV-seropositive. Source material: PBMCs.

The CDR3 region has the DNA TGTGCCAGCAGCTTAGGCGACTACCCAAACTACGAGCAGTACTTC. It codes for CASSLGDYPNYEQYF. The V call is TRBV11-2, the J call TRBJ2-7; possible D gene TRBD2, 5 bases. V shed 1 base and J shed 3 bases, with 13 bases lying between them. The CDR3 sequence is 15 residues long. The germline V gene has CDR1 SGHAT and CDR2 FQNNGV.